This entry describes one TCR beta chain. V lost 0 bases to trimming and J lost 1 base, with 9 bases between them. Germline CDR1 and CDR2: LGHNA and YSLEER. CDR3 length equals 15 residues. This sample was taken from a study of T-cell memory formation after mild COVID-19. TCRdb re-called the 5' RACE reads through MiXCR, storing one row per CDR3 protein. The table has 400,000 to 500,000 distinct CDR3 sequences, roughly 18% seen once. The sequenced sample consisted of PBMCs or a T cell subset sorted from them (not recorded which). The V gene is TRBV4-3, the J gene TRBJ1-1; D is uncertain. The sequence came from a young man who had mild COVID-19 (a few samples of this study predate the infection). Cell type and time point are not known. The CDR3 is CASSQDSPGNTEAFF. The CDR3 nucleotides are TGCGCCAGCAGCCAAGATTCGCCGGGGAACACTGAAGCTTTCTTT.